There are many counts of the clone carrying this TCR beta chain. TCRdb reanalysed the 5' RACE reads using MiXCR and keeps one entry per CDR3 protein. The sample carries about 16,000 distinct CDR3 sequences, 6.3% recorded once. Sample time point: blood at routine non-recurrence follow-up after resection. Whole RNA obtained from tumor, nontumor lung or frozen PBMC underwent sequencing without sorting. This sample stems from a study of spatial heterogeneity in lung cancer. Study context: The follow-up PBMC samples were sequenced whenever they were available. The median time to follow-up was two to three years after resection. Consistent detection of more beta-chain than alpha-chain sequences was observed.

The receptor's source is a male donor with early-stage non-small cell lung cancer. Sequencing was performed on PBMCs, taken at follow-up.

The CDR3 reads CASCDPNTGELFF. The CDR3 DNA reads TGTGCCAGCTGCGACCCGAACACCGGGGAGCTGTTTTTT. The V and J genes are TRBV2 and TRBJ2-2; D is unclear. The CDR3 extends over 13 amino acids. V was shortened by 8 bases and J by 0 bases, with 7 bases between the two germline ends. Germline V gene sequence: CDR1 SNHLY, CDR2 FYNNEI.